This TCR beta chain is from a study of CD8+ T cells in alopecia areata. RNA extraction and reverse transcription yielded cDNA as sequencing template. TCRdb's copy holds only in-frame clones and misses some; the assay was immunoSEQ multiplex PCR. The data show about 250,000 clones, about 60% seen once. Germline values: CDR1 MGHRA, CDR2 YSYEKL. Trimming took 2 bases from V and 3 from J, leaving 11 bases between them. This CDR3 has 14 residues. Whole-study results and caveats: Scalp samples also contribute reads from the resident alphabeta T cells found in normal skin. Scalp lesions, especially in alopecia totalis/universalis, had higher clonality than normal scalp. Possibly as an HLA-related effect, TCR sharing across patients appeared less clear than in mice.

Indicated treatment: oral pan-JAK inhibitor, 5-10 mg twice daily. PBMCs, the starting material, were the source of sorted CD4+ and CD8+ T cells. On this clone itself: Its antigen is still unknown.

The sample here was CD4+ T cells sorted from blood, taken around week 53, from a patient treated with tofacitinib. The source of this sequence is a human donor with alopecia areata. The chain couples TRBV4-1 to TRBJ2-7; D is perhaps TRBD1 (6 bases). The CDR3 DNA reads TGCGCCAGCAGCCAACACCGACAGGTCTACGAGCAGTACTTC. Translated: CASSQHRQVYEQYF.